These 26 T cell receptor beta chains were sequenced from one sample in a study of T cell repertoires in cytomegalovirus infection (dated by TCRdb to about 2019). Reading the label with the study, this specimen's treatment or condition is: in vitro stimulation with specific CMV peptide epitopes to enrich CMV-specific T cells. For sequencing, an Illumina HiSeq 1500 was employed. TCRdb cleaned the public reads at Q25 with fastp, built clones with MiXCR and kept in-frame beta chains. Each entry merges the rows of one CDR3 protein and shows their most common DNA and genes. The sample includes 450,000 to 550,000 distinct CDR3 sequences, with approximately 40% observed a single time. Together, the top ten hold around 44% of the sample. For these receptors, no antigen is known. The material sequenced was cultured PBMCs, taken from culture after CMV antigen stimulation. These TCRs come from a human donor in good health (CMV status not recorded). Some clones in this sample may be carry-over from other donors' samples.

The rearrangement joins TRBV6-6 to TRBJ2-7; D could derive from TRBD1 or TRBD2 (5 bases each). The CDR3 is 14 residues long. Trimming cost V 6 bases and J 2 bases, with 14 bases left between them. CDR1 MNHNY and CDR2 SVGAGI come from the germline V gene (reference sequence). CDR3 sequence (DNA): TGTGCCAGCAGGACGGGGTCAGGGCCCTACGAGCAGTACTTC. Translation gives CASRTGSGPYEQYF.

The chain carries TRBV20-1 and TRBJ1-1; a weak D match, TRBD1 (5 bases). There are 13 residues in the CDR3. Germline assignment: CDR1 DFQATT and CDR2 SNEGSKA (reference sequence). V gave up 3 bases and J gave up 3 bases, with 11 bases separating them. CDR3 loop: CSASDGGDTEAFF. The CDR3 nucleotides are TGCAGTGCTAGTGACGGGGGGGACACTGAAGCTTTCTTT.

This clonotype was counted a few times. This chain uses TRBV7-2 with TRBJ2-3; TRBD1 matches at 8 bases. This CDR3 spans 16 amino acids. Per the germline V gene, CDR1 is SGHTA and CDR2 is FQGNSA. The trim removed 2 bases at V and 10 bases at J, leaving 14 bases unmatched. Here the CDR3 reads CASSLIVRGLQIPQYF. Here the CDR3 DNA reads TGTGCCAGCAGCTTAATCGTCAGGGGGCTTCAAATACCGCAGTATTTT. Full variable domain (missing parts from reference TRBV7-2 and TRBJ2-3): GAGVSQSPSNKVTEKGKDVELRCDPISGHTALYWYRQSLGQGLEFLIYFQGNSAPDKSGLPSDRFSAERTGGSVSTLTIQRTQQEDSAVYLCASSLIVRGLQIPQYFGPGTRLTVL.

The chain joins TRBV7-8 to TRBJ2-1, with D possibly TRBD2 on 5 matching bases. The germline CDR1 and CDR2 sequences are SGHVS and FQNEAQ. Trimming cost V 9 bases and J 5 bases, with 14 bases left between them. The CDR3 runs 13 residues. CDR3 loop: CASNHGLHNEQFF. The CDR3 DNA follows: TGTGCCAGTAACCACGGACTCCACAATGAGCAGTTCTTC.

The chain joins TRBV5-1 to TRBJ2-5, with D hard to call. The CDR3 has 13 amino acids. Trimming cost V 2 bases and J 4 bases, with 9 bases left between them. Per germline, CDR1 SGHRS and CDR2 YFSETQ. The CDR3 sequence: CASSLSSRETQYF. CDR3 nucleotides: TGCGCCAGCAGCTTATCCTCCCGAGAGACCCAGTACTTC. The complete variable domain, with remaining parts taken from reference TRBV5-1 and TRBJ2-5, reads KAGVTQTPRYLIKTRGQQVTLSCSPISGHRSVSWYQQTPGQGLQFLFEYFSETQRNKGNFPGRFSGRQFSNSRSEMNVSTLELGDSALYLCASSLSSRETQYFGPGTRLLVL.

The V gene is TRBV2, the J gene TRBJ1-5, with D perhaps TRBD1 (6 bases). The CDR3 covers 14 residues. Deletions cut 2 bases from V and 7 bases from J, with 12 bases between. CDR1 SNHLY and CDR2 FYNNEI come from the germline V gene. Here the CDR3 reads CASSERTVYQPQHF. CDR3 nucleotides: TGTGCCAGCAGTGAAAGGACAGTTTACCAGCCCCAGCATTTT.

This clonotype was counted between two and nine times. The V and J genes are TRBV7-2 and TRBJ1-6; maybe TRBD1 (5 bases). Germline V gives CDR1 SGHTA, CDR2 FQGNSA. The CDR3 is 17 residues long. V dropped 5 bases and J dropped 7 bases, with 21 bases sitting between them. Here the CDR3 reads CASSPNSLTASNSPLHF. CDR3 nucleotide sequence: TGTGCCAGCAGCCCTAACTCCCTGACAGCTTCAAATTCACCCCTCCACTTT. Looking up the rest from reference TRBV7-2 and TRBJ1-6 gives the full variable domain: GAGVSQSPSNKVTEKGKDVELRCDPISGHTALYWYRQSLGQGLEFLIYFQGNSAPDKSGLPSDRFSAERTGGSVSTLTIQRTQQEDSAVYLCASSPNSLTASNSPLHFGNGTRLTVT.

The chain has TRBV6-8 and TRBJ2-2; 9 positions agree with TRBD2. The length of the CDR3 is 17 residues. Germline-derived CDR1 and CDR2 are MNHGY and SAAAGT. V lost 4 bases and J lost 7; bases outside the gene matches: 13. The CDR3, as DNA: TGTGCCAGCAGTTTCCGAGAGGCGGGAGGGCCGGTCGGGGAGCTGTTTTTT. This codes for CASSFREAGGPVGELFF.

This chain connects TRBV28 to TRBJ2-4; TRBD2 agrees at 12 bases. The CDR3 loop spans 15 amino acids. Germline CDR1 and CDR2: MDHEN and SYDVKM. V lost 1 base and J lost 9; bases outside the gene matches: 4. The CDR3 coding sequence is TGTGCCAGCAGTTTATCGCTAGCGGGAGGGGTCATTCAGTACTTC. Translated: CASSLSLAGGVIQYF.

This clonotype was observed a few times. The gene calls are TRBV7-2 and TRBJ1-6, with D unclear. This CDR3 has 12 residues. V lost 8 bases and J 2 bases, leaving 4 bases between the germline ends. The germline gives CDR1 SGHTA, CDR2 FQGNSA. For the CDR3, the DNA is TGTGCCAGCGGACCCTATAATTCACCCCTCCACTTT. This translates into CASGPYNSPLHF.

V usage is TRBV6-2 or TRBV6-3 and J usage is TRBJ2-2; D unresolved. The germline V gene encodes CDR1 MNHEY and CDR2 SVGEGT. The V end lost 5 bases, the J end lost 3 bases, and 19 bases lay between the germline ends. The CDR3 extends over 17 amino acids. The CDR3 nucleotides are TGTGCCAGCAGTGAGGAAGGGCCCCTCGATGACACCGGGGAGCTGTTTTTT. Amino acid sequence: CASSEEGPLDDTGELFF.

The V and J genes are TRBV18 and TRBJ1-1, with D uncertain. V lost 3 bases and J 1 base, leaving 6 bases between the germline ends. In germline, CDR1 is KGHSH, CDR2 LQKENI. This CDR3 has 13 amino acids. The CDR3 DNA reads TGTGCCAGCTCACCTCACAAGAACACTGAAGCTTTCTTT. Amino acid sequence: CASSPHKNTEAFF.

The chain has TRBV10-3 and TRBJ2-1; no firm D call. V lost 4 bases, J lost 0 bases, and 10 bases lay in between. The length of the CDR3 is 15 residues. Germline CDR1 ENHRY, CDR2 SYGVKD. CDR3 bases: TGTGCCATCAGTGTAGGGCCCCCCTCCTACAATGAGCAGTTCTTC. Protein: CAISVGPPSYNEQFF.

This chain uses TRBV6-2 or TRBV6-3 with TRBJ1-1; D remains ambiguous. Trimming shortened V by 7 bases and J by 7 bases, and 13 bases separated the two germline ends. CDR1 and CDR2 (germline): MNHEY, SVGEGT. The CDR3 is made up of 12 amino acids. The CDR3: CASTDPHLEAFF. CDR3 nucleotide sequence: TGTGCCAGCACAGACCCTCACCTTGAAGCTTTCTTT.

The chain is built from TRBV20-1 and TRBJ2-7; 10 nucleotides agree with TRBD1. The germline CDR1 and CDR2 sequences are DFQATT and SNEGSKA (reference sequence). Unmatched junction bases numbered 2, after V lost 3 bases and J lost 3 bases. The CDR3 consists of 13 residues. CDR3 protein: CSARGTGVYEQYF. For the CDR3, the DNA is TGCAGTGCTAGGGGGACAGGGGTCTACGAGCAGTACTTC.

This clonotype turned up a few times. The rearrangement uses TRBV4-1 and TRBJ2-4, with D perhaps matching TRBD2 (6 bases). Germline CDR1 and CDR2: MGHRA and YSYEKL. Trimming left V 0 bases short and J 7 bases short, with 19 bases between. The CDR3 totals 17 residues. Here the CDR3 reads CASSQEGGRHLGNIQYF. The CDR3 nucleotides are TGCGCCAGCAGCCAAGAAGGAGGGAGGCATCTAGGTAACATTCAGTACTTC.

This clonotype has a single count. The chain recombines TRBV28 with TRBJ2-7, with TRBD2 matching over 12 bases. This CDR3 contains 16 residues. V lost 6 bases, J lost 5 bases, and 11 bases stayed unmatched. CDR1 and CDR2 from the germline V gene are MDHEN and SYDVKM. The CDR3 sequence is CASSPRTSGILNEQYF. The CDR3 DNA follows: TGTGCCAGCAGCCCCCGGACTAGCGGGATTTTAAACGAGCAGTACTTC.

V and J are TRBV20-1 and TRBJ1-5, with TRBD1 matching over 7 bases. The germline V gene encodes CDR1 DFQATT and CDR2 SNEGSKA (reference sequence). V shed 3 bases and J 2 bases; nucleotides not matched to a gene: 7. CDR3 length: 15 amino acids. CDR3 sequence reads: CSASSGGSGNQPQHF. CDR3 bases: TGCAGTGCTAGTTCAGGGGGTAGTGGCAATCAGCCCCAGCATTTT.

This clonotype was seen a handful of times. Here the CDR3 DNA reads TGTGCCAGCAGTTTTACGGCTTCGGCCAATCAGCCCCAGCATTTT. Protein sequence: CASSFTASANQPQHF. The genes are TRBV28 and TRBJ1-5; D is unresolved. CDR1 is MDHEN, CDR2 SYDVKM, per germline. This CDR3 spans 15 amino acids. V was pared by 3 bases and J by 3 bases, with 12 bases between.

This clonotype has more than one count but fewer than ten. J is TRBJ1-6 and V is TRBV5-4; D uncertain. This CDR3 is 13 amino acids long. Trimming took 4 bases from V and 7 from J, leaving 9 bases between them. From germline, CDR1 is SGHNT and CDR2 YYREEE (reference sequence). The CDR3 is CASSQGANSPLHF. For the CDR3, the DNA is TGTGCCAGCAGCCAAGGAGCGAATTCACCCCTCCACTTT.

In its sample, this clonotype was seen a few times. V usage is TRBV20-1 and J usage is TRBJ2-1; 7 positions agree with TRBD1. The CDR3 runs to 13 residues. Per the germline V gene, CDR1 is DFQATT and CDR2 is SNEGSKA (reference sequence). With 0 bases clipped from V and 6 bases from J, the junction kept 2 bases outside the gene matches. The DNA for the CDR3 is TGCAGTGCTAGAGAAGGGACAGTCAATGAGCAGTTCTTC. Protein sequence: CSAREGTVNEQFF.

This clonotype has only a few counts. The V call is TRBV7-2, the J call TRBJ2-1; 11 bases are a match to TRBD2. V lost 3 bases to trimming and J lost 6 bases; unmatched junction nucleotides: 4. Germline CDR1 reads SGHTA; CDR2 reads FQGNSA. There are 15 residues in the CDR3. The CDR3 here is CASSFTGTSGNEQFF. CDR3 DNA sequence: TGTGCCAGCAGCTTTACCGGGACTAGCGGCAATGAGCAGTTCTTC.

This clonotype was seen more than once but under ten times. The genes are TRBV6-5 and TRBJ1-1; weak D call: TRBD1 (5 bases). V was shortened by 1 base and J by 1 base, with 10 bases between the two germline ends. The CDR3 extends over 15 amino acids. Germline CDR1 is MNHEY and CDR2 is SVGAGI. CDR3 DNA: TGTGCCAGCAGTTACTATGAAGGGACGAACACTGAAGCTTTCTTT. Amino acids: CASSYYEGTNTEAFF.

The chain carries TRBV7-2 and TRBJ2-2; TRBD2 is a possible D gene (5 bases). The CDR3 spans 14 residues. The V and J ends lost 5 bases and 2 bases respectively, with 9 bases between them. Germline V gene lookup returns CDR1 SGHTA and CDR2 FQGNSA. The CDR3 nucleotides are TGTGCCAGCAGCCCTGGACTTAACACCGGGGAGCTGTTTTTT. Its translation is CASSPGLNTGELFF.

The chain recombines TRBV20-1 with TRBJ2-3, with 8 bases identical to TRBD2. V was pared by 3 bases and J by 0 bases, with 2 bases of the junction left unmatched. The CDR3 loop spans 14 amino acids. Per the germline V gene, CDR1 is DFQATT and CDR2 is SNEGSKA (reference sequence). The CDR3 DNA reads as TGCAGTGCTAGGCGGGGGGATAGCACAGATACGCAGTATTTT. Translated: CSARRGDSTDTQYF.

V usage is TRBV19 and J usage is TRBJ1-1; 7 bases align to TRBD1. V trimming: 5 bases; J trimming: 1 base; junction bases outside the gene matches: 4. CDR1 is LNHDA and CDR2 is SQIVND in the germline V gene (reference sequence). The CDR3 is 14 amino acids. The CDR3 here is CASSGRTGNTEAFF. CDR3 nucleotides: TGTGCCAGTAGTGGCCGGACAGGGAACACTGAAGCTTTCTTT.